What follows is one T cell receptor (beta chain) and its context. Its antigen is undetermined. This record belongs to a study of T cell responses to AZD1222 COVID-19 vaccine. Study-wide background: Pooling covered second doses at about 4 or about 12 weeks. Study-level points and caveats: Females made up more of the donors, who were largely white British, and clonal diversity may have come out too low. Variant regions that are unmutated are reportedly the target of nearly half of spike-specific TCRs. Recipients of AZD1222 seropositive at baseline numbered only five or six.

This CDR3 spans 13 amino acids. Between the trimmed V and J ends, which lost 0 bases and 4 bases, there was a span of 9 bases. Germline assignment: CDR1 GTSNPN and CDR2 SVGIG (reference sequence). Only in-frame clones appear in the TCRdb table, and some are missing; sequencing was by immunoSEQ multiplex PCR. In the table there are fewer than 200,000 clones, 85% to 95% of which are singletons. This TCR was sampled from an adult in good health. Sequenced here: peripheral blood, sampled on day 0 of AZD1222 vaccination. The rearrangement joins TRBV30 to TRBJ1-2; D remains ambiguous. Written as DNA, the CDR3 is TGTGCCTGGAGTGTAATGGGAGGCTATGGCTACACCTTC. The encoded protein is CAWSVMGGYGYTF.